The 7 T cell receptor beta chains below all came from one sample that was sequenced in a study of OX40 agonist ivuxolimab in advanced cancers. Sequencing used immunoSEQ multiplex PCR; TCRdb keeps in-frame clones, though not all of them. The sample contains approximately 100,000 clones, approximately 80% of which appear only once. The sequencing here drew on CD4+ or CD8+ T cells sorted from blood, taken in a trial of the OX40 agonist ivuxolimab. These receptors were obtained from an adult with an advanced solid tumor such as melanoma, head and neck, liver or kidney cancer.

The chain uses TRBV5-8 and TRBJ2-7; a weak D match, TRBD2 (5 bases). The CDR3 loop spans 14 amino acids. Germline values: CDR1 SGHTS, CDR2 YDEGEE. The V and J ends lost 4 bases and 8 bases respectively, with 19 bases between them. In DNA, the CDR3 is TGTGCCAGCAGCCTGCGGACGGACTTACGAAAGCAGTACTTC. Residues: CASSLRTDLRKQYF.

This chain joins TRBV18 and TRBJ2-7; D might be TRBD1 (6 bases). CDR3 length equals 15 residues. V lost 3 bases and J 2 bases, leaving 14 bases between the germline ends. Germline assignment: CDR1 KGHSH and CDR2 LQKENI. The CDR3 protein is CASSPDLTGTYEQYF. The CDR3 region has the DNA TGTGCCAGCTCACCCGATCTGACAGGCACCTACGAGCAGTACTTC.

The genes are TRBV18 and TRBJ1-5; 10 bases align to TRBD1. The germline V gene encodes CDR1 KGHSH and CDR2 LQKENI. The J segment lost 4 bases and the V segment lost 6 bases, leaving 3 bases of the junction unmatched. This CDR3 has 14 residues. The CDR3 DNA reads TGTGCCAGCTCCCCGGGACAGGGGAATCAGCCCCAGCATTTT. Translation: CASSPGQGNQPQHF.

This chain uses TRBV10-1 with TRBJ2-1, with 10 bases aligning to TRBD2. V gave up 11 bases and J gave up 6 bases; unmatched junction bases: 7. CDR3 length: 13 amino acids. The V gene's germline CDR1 is WNHNN and CDR2 SYGVQD (reference sequence). In DNA form, the CDR3 reads TGCGCCTCTAGAGCGGGAGGGGGCAATGAGCAGTTCTTC. This translates into CASRAGGGNEQFF.

V is TRBV14 and J is TRBJ2-7; tentatively, D is TRBD2 (5 bases). Germline V gene sequence: CDR1 SGHDN, CDR2 FVKESK. The CDR3 spans 15 residues. V was trimmed by 1 base and J by 2 bases, leaving 12 bases between them. The CDR3 region is CASSQGGSGTYEQYF. The CDR3 DNA reads as TGTGCCAGCAGCCAAGGAGGGAGCGGTACCTACGAGCAGTACTTC.

This clone came up once. The chain recombines TRBV2 with TRBJ2-7; TRBD2 agrees at 8 bases. Germline CDR1 is SNHLY and CDR2 is FYNNEI. V shed 3 bases, J shed 3 bases, and the junction held 4 bases outside the gene matches. This CDR3 is built from 14 residues. The CDR3 sequence: CASSDWLAGYEQYF. CDR3 bases: TGTGCCAGCAGTGATTGGCTAGCGGGCTACGAGCAGTACTTC.

This rearrangement joins TRBV11-2 to TRBJ1-1; TRBD1 matches 10 bases. The CDR3 has 16 amino acids. The germline CDR1 and CDR2 sequences are SGHAT and FQNNGV. The ends lost 3 bases at V and 4 bases at J; junction bases unmatched: 8. CDR3 DNA sequence: TGTGCCAGCAGCTTTTTTTCCGGGACAGGGGTCACTGAAGCTTTCTTT. As protein: CASSFFSGTGVTEAFF. The entire variable domain, with the rest obtained from reference TRBV11-2 and TRBJ1-1, is as follows: EAGVAQSPRYKIIEKRQSVAFWCNPISGHATLYWYQQILGQGPKLLIQFQNNGVVDDSQLPKDRFSAERLKGVDSTLKIQPAKLEDSAVYLCASSFFSGTGVTEAFFGQGTRLTVV.